This is a list of T cell receptor beta chains from one sample in a study of T cells in Graves' hyperthyroidism and ophthalmopathy. From the multiplex PCR reads, TCRdb called clonotypes with MiXCR, one entry per CDR3 protein. In the table there are 500,000 to 600,000 distinct CDR3 sequences, over 15% of which are singletons. The sample consisted of blood. All receptors derive from a woman under 30 with Graves' hyperthyroidism. The CDR3 runs from the conserved cysteine through the conserved F or W. The order of the fields is V gene, CDR3 protein.

V gene: TRBV2
CDR3 protein: CASRPRTSGRGEQYF

V gene: TRBV29-1
CDR3 protein: CSVEDSQVYGYTF

V gene: TRBV6-2/TRBV6-3
CDR3 protein: CASSYPSWGGDRSRRNTEAFF

V gene: TRBV20-1
CDR3 protein: CSAQGPTSGTFYEQYF

V gene: TRBV5-1
CDR3 protein: CASSKPGQGAYEQYF

V gene: TRBV9
CDR3 protein: CASSVDSSGNTIYF

V gene: TRBV7-9
CDR3 protein: CASSVNSGSDEQFF

V gene: TRBV2
CDR3 protein: CASSPLKFLNTDTQYF

V gene: TRBV11-3
CDR3 protein: CASSLTDYNEQFF

V gene: TRBV5-1
CDR3 protein: CASSLVGAGDYEQYF

V gene: TRBV14
CDR3 protein: CASSRQGFSTDTQYF

V gene: TRBV7-6
CDR3 protein: CASSLAGTRGTGELFF

V gene: TRBV29-1
CDR3 protein: CSVGRQGNEKLFF

V gene: TRBV19
CDR3 protein: CASSIYRGYNEQFF

V gene: TRBV19
CDR3 protein: CASMKGPGRNNSPLHF

V gene: TRBV7-6
CDR3 protein: CASSPHRYVEQYF

V gene: TRBV3-1
CDR3 protein: CASSHPGSTNEKLFF

V gene: TRBV11-3
CDR3 protein: CASSFTSDGEQFF

V gene: TRBV20-1
CDR3 protein: CSAGWRAEEKLFF

V gene: TRBV30
CDR3 protein: CACGTVSNYGYTF

V gene: TRBV7-9
CDR3 protein: CASSSGTLEQYF

V gene: TRBV7-2
CDR3 protein: CASSPTGGDSYEQYF

V gene: TRBV10-2
CDR3 protein: CASSPTPGGANYGYTF

V gene: TRBV15
CDR3 protein: CATSGRTANEKLFF

V gene: TRBV2
CDR3 protein: CASREIQPGLAGYEQYF

V gene: TRBV20-1
CDR3 protein: CSAKGSYEQYF